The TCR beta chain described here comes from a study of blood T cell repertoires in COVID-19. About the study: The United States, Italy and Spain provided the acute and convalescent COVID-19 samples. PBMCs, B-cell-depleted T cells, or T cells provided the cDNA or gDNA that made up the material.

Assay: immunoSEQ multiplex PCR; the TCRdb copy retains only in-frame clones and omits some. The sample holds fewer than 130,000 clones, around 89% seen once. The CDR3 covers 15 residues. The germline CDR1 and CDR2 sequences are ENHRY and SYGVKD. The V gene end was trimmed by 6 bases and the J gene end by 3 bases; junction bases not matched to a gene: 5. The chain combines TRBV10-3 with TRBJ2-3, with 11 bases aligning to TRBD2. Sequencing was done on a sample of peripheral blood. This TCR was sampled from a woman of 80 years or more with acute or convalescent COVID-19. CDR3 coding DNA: TGTGCCATCAGCCAGGGACTAGCGGATACAGATACGCAGTATTTT. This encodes CAISQGLADTDTQYF.